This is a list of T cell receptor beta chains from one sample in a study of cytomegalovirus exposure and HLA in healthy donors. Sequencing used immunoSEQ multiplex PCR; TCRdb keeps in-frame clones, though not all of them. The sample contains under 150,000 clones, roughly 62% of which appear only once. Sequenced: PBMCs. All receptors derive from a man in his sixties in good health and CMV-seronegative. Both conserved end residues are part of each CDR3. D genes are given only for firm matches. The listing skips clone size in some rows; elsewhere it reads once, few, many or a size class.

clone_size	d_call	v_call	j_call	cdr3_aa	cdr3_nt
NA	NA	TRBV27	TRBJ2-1	CASSPLGGSYNEQFF	TGTGCCAGCAGCCCTCTCGGCGGCTCCTACAATGAGCAGTTCTTC
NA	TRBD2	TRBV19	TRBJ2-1	CASSGSGLAGRSYNEQFF	TGTGCCAGTAGTGGCTCGGGACTAGCGGGCCGCTCCTACAATGAGCAGTTCTTC
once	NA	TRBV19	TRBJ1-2	CASRFDRNYGYTF	TGTGCCAGTAGATTCGACAGAAACTATGGCTACACCTTC
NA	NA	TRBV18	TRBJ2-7	CASSFLQGGEQYF	TGTGCCAGCTCATTCCTACAGGGTGGCGAGCAGTACTTC
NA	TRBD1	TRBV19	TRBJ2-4	CASTVESDRGPGGVQYF	TGTGCCAGTACCGTCGAGTCGGACAGGGGGCCCGGTGGCGTTCAGTACTTC
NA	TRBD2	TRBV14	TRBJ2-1	CASSPAPRLAGGSFYNEQFF	TGTGCCAGCAGCCCTGCACCGAGACTAGCGGGAGGCTCCTTTTACAATGAGCAGTTCTTC
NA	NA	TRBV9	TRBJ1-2	CASSLPGVSYGYTF	TGTGCCAGCAGCCTCCCGGGAGTCTCGTATGGCTACACCTTC
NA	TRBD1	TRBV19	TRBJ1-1	CASSQQGVGTEAFF	TGTGCCAGTAGCCAACAGGGGGTAGGGACTGAAGCTTTCTTT
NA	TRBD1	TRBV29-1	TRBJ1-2	CSVELGQGNYGYTF	TGCAGCGTTGAGCTGGGACAGGGGAACTATGGCTACACCTTC
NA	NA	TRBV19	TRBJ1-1	CASSRQVLYPEAFF	TGTGCCAGTAGCCGACAGGTATTGTATCCTGAAGCTTTCTTT
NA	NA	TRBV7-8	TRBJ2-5	CASSLGRLPGQETQYF	TGTGCCAGCAGCTTAGGTCGCCTCCCGGGCCAAGAGACCCAGTACTTC
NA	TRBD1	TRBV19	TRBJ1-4	CASSTGQGHPEKLFF	TGTGCCAGTAGTACGGGACAGGGTCACCCTGAAAAACTGTTTTTT
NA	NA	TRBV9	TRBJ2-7	CASSVGDSPGSYEQYF	TGTGCCAGCAGCGTAGGTGACAGCCCGGGCTCCTACGAGCAGTACTTC
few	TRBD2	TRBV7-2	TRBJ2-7	CASSPDPGRPYEQYF	TGTGCCAGCAGCCCAGATCCCGGGAGGCCCTACGAGCAGTACTTC
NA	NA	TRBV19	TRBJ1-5	CASTLGPWSSNQPQHF	TGTGCCAGTACCCTGGGCCCCTGGTCAAGCAATCAGCCCCAGCATTTT
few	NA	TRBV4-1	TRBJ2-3	CASSQDGGQLTDTQYF	TGCGCCAGCAGCCAAGATGGGGGACAACTCACAGATACGCAGTATTTT
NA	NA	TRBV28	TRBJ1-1	CASSFVSPGRGEAFF	TGTGCCAGCAGTTTTGTTAGCCCAGGACGGGGTGAAGCTTTCTTT
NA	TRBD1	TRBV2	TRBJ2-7	CASRDRVLAYEQYF	TGTGCCAGCAGGGACAGGGTCCTCGCCTACGAGCAGTACTTC
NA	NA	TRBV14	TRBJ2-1	CASSQGLYNEQFF	TGTGCCAGCAGCCAGGGACTCTACAATGAGCAGTTCTTC
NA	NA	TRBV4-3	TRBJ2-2	CASSQDLGRANTGELFF	TGCGCCAGCAGCCAAGATCTCGGGAGAGCGAACACCGGGGAGCTGTTTTTT
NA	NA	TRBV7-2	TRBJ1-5	CASSLAGDSNQPQHF	TGTGCCAGCAGCTTGGCAGGGGATAGCAATCAGCCCCAGCATTTT
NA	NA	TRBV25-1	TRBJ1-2	CASSERRDGGGYTF	TGTGCCAGCAGTGAAAGGAGGGATGGAGGTGGCTACACCTTC
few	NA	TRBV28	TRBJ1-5	CASRTLPDRVSQPQHF	TGTGCCAGCAGGACCCTACCGGACAGAGTTTCTCAGCCCCAGCATTTT
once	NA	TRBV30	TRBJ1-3	CAWNSEGLSGNTIYF	TGTGCCTGGAACAGCGAGGGTCTCTCTGGAAACACCATATATTTT
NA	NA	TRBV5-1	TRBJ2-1	CASSLLQNEQFF	TGCGCCAGCAGCTTGCTACAGAATGAGCAGTTCTTC
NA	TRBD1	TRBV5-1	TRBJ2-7	CASSLAGQIYEQYF	TGCGCCAGCAGCTTGGCGGGACAGATCTACGAGCAGTACTTC
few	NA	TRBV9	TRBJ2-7	CASSVATAVSYEQYF	TGTGCCAGCAGCGTAGCTACGGCGGTCTCCTACGAGCAGTACTTC
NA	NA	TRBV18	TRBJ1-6	CASSRNLRDTNSPLHF	TGTGCCAGCTCACGCAACCTAAGGGACACCAATTCACCCCTCCACTTT
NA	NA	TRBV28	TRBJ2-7	CASLVISGSSYEQYF	TGTGCCAGCTTGGTAATTAGCGGCTCCTCCTACGAGCAGTACTTC
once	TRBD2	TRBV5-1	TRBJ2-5	CASSLSGLAGVGETQYF	TGCGCCAGCAGCTTGTCGGGACTAGCGGGAGTGGGGGAGACCCAGTACTTC
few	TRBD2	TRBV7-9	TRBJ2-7	CASSPPGGPYEQYF	TGTGCCAGCAGCCCCCCGGGGGGGCCCTACGAGCAGTACTTC
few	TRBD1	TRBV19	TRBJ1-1	CASMSRGISTEAFF	TGTGCCAGTATGAGCAGGGGGATAAGCACTGAAGCTTTCTTT
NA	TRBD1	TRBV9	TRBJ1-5	CASSASGQGEQPQHF	TGTGCCAGCAGCGCCTCAGGACAGGGAGAACAGCCCCAGCATTTT
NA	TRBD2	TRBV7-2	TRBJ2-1	CASSSSSGDNYNEQFF	TGTGCCAGCAGCTCGAGTAGCGGGGACAACTACAATGAGCAGTTCTTC
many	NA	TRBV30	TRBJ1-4	CAWSGPSGVRKLFF	TGTGCCTGGAGTGGACCTTCAGGGGTCCGTAAACTGTTTTTT
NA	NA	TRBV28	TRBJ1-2	CASSPPGDYGYTF	TGTGCCAGCAGTCCCCCCGGGGACTATGGCTACACCTTC
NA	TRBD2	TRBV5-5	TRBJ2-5	CASSLDQGLALGTQYF	TGTGCCAGCAGCTTGGACCAAGGACTAGCGTTAGGGACCCAGTACTTC
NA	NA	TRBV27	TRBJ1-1	CASSPSSPREATEAFF	TGTGCCAGCAGCCCAAGCTCCCCCAGGGAGGCCACTGAAGCTTTCTTT
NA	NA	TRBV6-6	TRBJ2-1	CASTFPPGDNYNEQFF	TGTGCCAGCACCTTCCCCCCGGGAGACAACTACAATGAGCAGTTCTTC
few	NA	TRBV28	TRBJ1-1	CASSLLGGGTEAFF	TGTGCCAGCAGTTTATTGGGAGGGGGCACTGAAGCTTTCTTT
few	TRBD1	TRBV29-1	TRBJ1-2	CSVIGPFGTGLGYTF	TGCAGCGTGATAGGACCTTTCGGGACAGGCCTTGGCTACACCTTC
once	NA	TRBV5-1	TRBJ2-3	CASSLVPGTDTQYF	TGCGCCAGCAGCTTGGTCCCGGGCACAGATACGCAGTATTTT
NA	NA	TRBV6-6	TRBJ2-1	CASSYWPPSSYNEQFF	TGTGCCAGCAGTTACTGGCCCCCAAGCTCCTACAATGAGCAGTTCTTC
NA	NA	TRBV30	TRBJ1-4	CAWSIGGSLEKLFF	TGTGCCTGGAGTATAGGGGGTTCGTTGGAAAAACTGTTTTTT
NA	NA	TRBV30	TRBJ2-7	CAWSASGKDEQYF	TGTGCCTGGAGTGCGTCCGGGAAGGACGAGCAGTACTTC